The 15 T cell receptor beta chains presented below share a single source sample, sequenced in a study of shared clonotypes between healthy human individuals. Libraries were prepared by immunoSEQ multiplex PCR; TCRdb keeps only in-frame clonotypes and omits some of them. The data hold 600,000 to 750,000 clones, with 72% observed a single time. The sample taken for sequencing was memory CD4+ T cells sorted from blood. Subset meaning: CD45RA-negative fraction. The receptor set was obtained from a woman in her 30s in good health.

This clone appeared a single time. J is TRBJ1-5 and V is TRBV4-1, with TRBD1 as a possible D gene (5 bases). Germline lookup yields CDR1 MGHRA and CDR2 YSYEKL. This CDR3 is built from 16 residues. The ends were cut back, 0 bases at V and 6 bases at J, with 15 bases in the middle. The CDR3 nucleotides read TGCGCCAGCAGCCAAGAAGGTGGGGCGCAGTCTCAGCCCCAGCATTTT. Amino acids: CASSQEGGAQSQPQHF.

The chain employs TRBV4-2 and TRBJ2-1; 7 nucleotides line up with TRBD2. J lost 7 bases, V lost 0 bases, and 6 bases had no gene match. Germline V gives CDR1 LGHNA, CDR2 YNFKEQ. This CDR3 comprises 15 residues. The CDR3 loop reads CASSQEGEGMNEQFF. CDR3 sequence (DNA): TGTGCCAGCAGCCAAGAGGGGGAGGGCATGAATGAGCAGTTCTTC.

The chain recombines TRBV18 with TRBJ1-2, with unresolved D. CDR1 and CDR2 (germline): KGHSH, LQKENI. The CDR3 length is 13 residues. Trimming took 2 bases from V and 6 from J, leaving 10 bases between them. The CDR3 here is CASSPARANGYTF. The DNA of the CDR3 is TGTGCCAGCTCACCAGCTAGGGCGAATGGCTACACCTTC. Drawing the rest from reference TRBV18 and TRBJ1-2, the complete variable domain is NAGVMQNPRHLVRRRGQEARLRCSPMKGHSHVYWYRQLPEEGLKFMVYLQKENIIDESGMPKERFSAEFPKEGPSILRIQQVVRGDSAAYFCASSPARANGYTFGSGTRLTVV.

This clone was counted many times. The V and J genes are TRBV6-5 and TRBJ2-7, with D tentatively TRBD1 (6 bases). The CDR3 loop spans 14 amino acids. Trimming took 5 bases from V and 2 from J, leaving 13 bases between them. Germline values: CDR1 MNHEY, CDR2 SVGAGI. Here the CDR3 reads CASSPGVGTYEQYF. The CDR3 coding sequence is TGTGCCAGCAGTCCAGGGGTGGGGACCTACGAGCAGTACTTC.

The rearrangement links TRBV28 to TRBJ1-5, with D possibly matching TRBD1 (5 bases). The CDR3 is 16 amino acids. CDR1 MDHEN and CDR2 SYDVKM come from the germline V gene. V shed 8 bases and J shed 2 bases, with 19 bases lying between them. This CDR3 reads CASDRARGLGNQPQHF. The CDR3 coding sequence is TGTGCCAGCGACCGGGCCCGGGGCTTGGGCAATCAGCCCCAGCATTTT.

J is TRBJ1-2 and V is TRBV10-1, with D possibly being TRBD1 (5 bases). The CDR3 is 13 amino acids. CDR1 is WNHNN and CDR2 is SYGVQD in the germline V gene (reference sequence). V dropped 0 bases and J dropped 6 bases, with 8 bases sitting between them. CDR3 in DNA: TGCGCCAGCAGTGAGTCGGGGGGGGATGGCTACACCTTC. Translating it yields CASSESGGDGYTF.

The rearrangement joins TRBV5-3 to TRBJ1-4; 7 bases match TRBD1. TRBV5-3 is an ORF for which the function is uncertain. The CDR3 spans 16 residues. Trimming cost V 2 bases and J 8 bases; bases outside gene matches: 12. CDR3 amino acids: CARSFLIRAGGEKLFF. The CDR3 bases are TGTGCCAGAAGCTTCCTGATACGTGCAGGGGGAGAAAAACTGTTTTTT.

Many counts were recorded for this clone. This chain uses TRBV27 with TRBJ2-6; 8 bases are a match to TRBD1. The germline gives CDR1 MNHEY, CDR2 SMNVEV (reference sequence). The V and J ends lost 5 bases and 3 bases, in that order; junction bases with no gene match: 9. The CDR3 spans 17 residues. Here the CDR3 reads CASSSRGPLSGANVLTF. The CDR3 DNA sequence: TGTGCCAGCAGTAGCAGGGGGCCCTTAAGTGGGGCCAACGTCCTGACTTTC.

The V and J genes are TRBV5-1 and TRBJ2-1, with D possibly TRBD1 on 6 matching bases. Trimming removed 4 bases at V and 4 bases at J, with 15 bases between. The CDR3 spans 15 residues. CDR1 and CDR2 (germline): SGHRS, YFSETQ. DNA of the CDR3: TGCGCCAGCAGCCAGGACAGTCCCCCTTACAATGAGCAGTTCTTC. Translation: CASSQDSPPYNEQFF.

The chain's CDR3 is CASSTGTSVANEQFF. The CDR3 coding sequence is TGCGCCAGCAGCACCGGGACTAGTGTTGCCAATGAGCAGTTCTTC. The chain uses TRBV5-1 and TRBJ2-1, with 8 bases aligning to TRBD2. J was trimmed by 6 bases and V by 4 bases; bases with no gene match: 9. CDR1 and CDR2 from the germline V gene are SGHRS and YFSETQ. The CDR3 has 15 residues. The full variable domain, rest sourced from reference TRBV5-1 and TRBJ2-1, is KAGVTQTPRYLIKTRGQQVTLSCSPISGHRSVSWYQQTPGQGLQFLFEYFSETQRNKGNFPGRFSGRQFSNSRSEMNVSTLELGDSALYLCASSTGTSVANEQFFGPGTRLTVL.

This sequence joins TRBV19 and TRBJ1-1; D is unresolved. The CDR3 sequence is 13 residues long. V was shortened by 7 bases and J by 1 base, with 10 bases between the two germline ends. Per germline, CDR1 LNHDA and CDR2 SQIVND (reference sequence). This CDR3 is CASMKEANTEAFF. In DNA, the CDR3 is TGTGCCAGTATGAAAGAAGCGAACACTGAAGCTTTCTTT.

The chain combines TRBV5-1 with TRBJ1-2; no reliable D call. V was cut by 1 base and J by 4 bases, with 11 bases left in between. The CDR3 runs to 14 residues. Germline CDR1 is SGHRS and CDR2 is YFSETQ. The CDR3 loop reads CASSLNGGGYGYTF. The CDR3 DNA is TGCGCCAGCAGCTTGAACGGTGGAGGCTATGGCTACACCTTC.

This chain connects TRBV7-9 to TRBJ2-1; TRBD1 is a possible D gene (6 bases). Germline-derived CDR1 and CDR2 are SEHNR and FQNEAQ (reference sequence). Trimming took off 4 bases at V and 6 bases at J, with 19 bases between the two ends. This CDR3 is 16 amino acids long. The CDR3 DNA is TGTGCCAGCAGCTCCCCCGTACAGGGTTGGGGCAATGAGCAGTTCTTC. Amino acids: CASSSPVQGWGNEQFF. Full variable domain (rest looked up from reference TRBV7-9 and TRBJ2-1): DTGVSQNPRHKITKRGQNVTFRCDPISEHNRLYWYRQTLGQGPEFLTYFQNEAQLEKSRLLSDRFSAERPKGSFSTLEIQRTEQGDSAMYLCASSSPVQGWGNEQFFGPGTRLTVL.

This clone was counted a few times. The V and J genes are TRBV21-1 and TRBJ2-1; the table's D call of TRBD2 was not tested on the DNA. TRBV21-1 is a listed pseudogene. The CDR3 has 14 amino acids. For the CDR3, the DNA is TGTGCCAGCAGCGGACTAGCGGGATACAATGAGCAGTTCTTC. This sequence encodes CASSGLAGYNEQFF.

This CDR3 is CASSLGLAGVGASYEQYF. CDR3 bases: TGTGCCAGCAGCTTGGGTCTAGCGGGAGTGGGGGCCTCCTACGAGCAGTACTTC. This chain joins TRBV5-4 and TRBJ2-7; 10 bases fit TRBD2. The V gene's germline CDR1 is SGHNT and CDR2 YYREEE (reference sequence). Losses at the gene ends were 0 bases for V and 0 bases for J; bases not matched to a gene: 9. The CDR3 totals 18 residues. The variable domain in full, with the rest retrieved from reference TRBV5-4 and TRBJ2-7, is ETGVTQSPTHLIKTRGQQVTLRCSSQSGHNTVSWYQQALGQGPQFIFQYYREEENGRGNFPPRFSGLQFPNYSSELNVNALELDDSALYLCASSLGLAGVGASYEQYFGPGTRLTVT.